This T cell receptor (beta chain) was sequenced during a study of cytomegalovirus exposure and HLA in healthy donors. Study-wide results and caveats: It was only CMV serostatus that was available as immune exposure information. Follow-up analysis found HLA locus-dependent TCR association rates, highest for DRB1 and lowest for HLA-C. A cluster of highly shared sequence variants was likely a sequencing artifact. Upon later analysis, HLA-associated TCR beta chains proved more clonally expanded than other, equally common chains.

Researchers ran the PCR with 60 Vbeta and 13 Jbeta primers. Generated by immunoSEQ multiplex PCR, the TCRdb table keeps only in-frame clones and is missing some. The sample yields 52,000 or so clones, roughly 81% seen once. The length of the CDR3 is 14 residues. CDR1 GTSNPN and CDR2 SVGIG come from the germline V gene (reference sequence). The ends were cut back, 0 bases at V and 2 bases at J, with 10 bases in the middle. This clone was seen a handful of times. Its matching antigen is unknown. What was sequenced was PBMCs. V is TRBV30 and J is TRBJ2-5; D remains ambiguous. This receptor was taken from a woman aged 40 to 55 in good health and CMV-seropositive. In DNA form, the CDR3 reads TGTGCCTGGAGTGTACGTCGCGGTCAAGAGACCCAGTACTTC. It encodes CAWSVRRGQETQYF.